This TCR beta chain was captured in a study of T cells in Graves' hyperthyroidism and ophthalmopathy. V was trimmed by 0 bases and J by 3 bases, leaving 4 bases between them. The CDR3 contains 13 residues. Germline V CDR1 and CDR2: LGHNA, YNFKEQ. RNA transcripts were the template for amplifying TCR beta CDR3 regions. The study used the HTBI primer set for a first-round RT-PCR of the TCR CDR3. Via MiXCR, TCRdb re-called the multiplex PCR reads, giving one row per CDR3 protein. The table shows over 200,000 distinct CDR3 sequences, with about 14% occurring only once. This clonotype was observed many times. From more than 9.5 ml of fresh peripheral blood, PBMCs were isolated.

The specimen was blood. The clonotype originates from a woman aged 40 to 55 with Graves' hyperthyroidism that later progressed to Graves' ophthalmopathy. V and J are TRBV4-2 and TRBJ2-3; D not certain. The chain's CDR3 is CASSQDLTDTQYF. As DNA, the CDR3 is TGTGCCAGCAGCCAAGACTTGACAGATACGCAGTATTTT.